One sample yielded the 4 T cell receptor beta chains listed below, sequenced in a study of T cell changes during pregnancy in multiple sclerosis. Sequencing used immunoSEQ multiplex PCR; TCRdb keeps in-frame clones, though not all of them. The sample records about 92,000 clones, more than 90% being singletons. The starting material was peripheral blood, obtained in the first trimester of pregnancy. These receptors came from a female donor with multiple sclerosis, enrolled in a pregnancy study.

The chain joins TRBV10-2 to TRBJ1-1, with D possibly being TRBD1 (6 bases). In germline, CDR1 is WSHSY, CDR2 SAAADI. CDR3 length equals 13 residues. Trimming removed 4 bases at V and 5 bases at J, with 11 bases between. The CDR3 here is CASSVGGATEAFF. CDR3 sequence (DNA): TGCGCCAGCAGTGTGGGGGGGGCAACTGAAGCTTTCTTT.

CDR3 nucleotide sequence: TGTGCCAGCAGTCGACCCGGACAGGGGATCGGTGAGCAGTTCTTC. It yields the protein CASSRPGQGIGEQFF. The V call is TRBV2, the J call TRBJ2-1; 9 bases line up with TRBD1. CDR1 is SNHLY and CDR2 is FYNNEI in the germline V gene. The CDR3 runs 15 residues. The junction had 11 bases not matched to a gene; V was cut back by 5 bases and J by 9 bases.

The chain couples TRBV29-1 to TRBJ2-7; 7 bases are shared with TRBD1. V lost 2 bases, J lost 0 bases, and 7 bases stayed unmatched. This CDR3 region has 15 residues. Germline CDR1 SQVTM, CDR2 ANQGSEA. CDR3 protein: CSVETGEGLSYEQYF. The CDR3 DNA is TGCAGCGTTGAAACAGGGGAAGGGCTCTCCTACGAGCAGTACTTC.

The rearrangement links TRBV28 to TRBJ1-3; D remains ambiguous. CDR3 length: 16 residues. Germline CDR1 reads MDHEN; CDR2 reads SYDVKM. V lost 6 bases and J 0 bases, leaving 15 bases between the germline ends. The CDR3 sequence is CASRTGASGSGNTIYF. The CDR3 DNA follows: TGTGCCAGCAGGACTGGAGCTTCGGGCTCTGGAAACACCATATATTTT.